This entry lists 11 T cell receptor beta chains sequenced from one sample in a study of blood T cell repertoires in COVID-19. Profiling relied on immunoSEQ multiplex PCR, and the TCRdb table lists in-frame clones only, not all of them. The table includes approximately 89,000 clones, roughly 92% detected once. The sample taken for sequencing was peripheral blood. These receptors were obtained from an older woman with active COVID-19.

The genes are TRBV28 and TRBJ1-2; the match to TRBD1 covers 9 bases. V was clipped by 4 bases and J by 7 bases; unmatched bases: 7. CDR3 length: 14 amino acids. From germline, CDR1 is MDHEN and CDR2 SYDVKM. CDR3 sequence (DNA): TGTGCCAGCAGTTCCGGGACAGGGAGAGGTGGCTACACCTTC. Residues: CASSSGTGRGGYTF.

The rearrangement links TRBV24-1 to TRBJ2-2, with 12 bases lining up with TRBD2. With 4 bases clipped from V and 6 bases from J, the junction kept 14 bases outside the gene matches. Germline CDR1 reads KGHDR; CDR2 reads SFDVKD. The CDR3 is made up of 19 amino acids. The DNA for the CDR3 is TGTGCCACCAGTGACCCGACTAGCGGGAGAAGCAGTACGGCCGGGGAGCTGTTTTTT. As protein: CATSDPTSGRSSTAGELFF.

V is TRBV3-1 (or the pseudogene TRBV3-2) and J is TRBJ2-7; TRBD1 matches 10 bases. CDR1 and CDR2 from the germline V gene are LGHDT and YNNKEL (reference sequence). The CDR3 contains 15 residues. With 4 bases clipped from V and 4 bases from J, the junction kept 7 bases outside the gene matches. The CDR3 DNA reads TGTGCCAGCAGCCCCGCCGGGACAGGGGCTTACGAGCAGTACTTC. Translation: CASSPAGTGAYEQYF.

This chain joins TRBV6-5 and TRBJ1-5; TRBD1 matches 7 bases. The CDR3 consists of 15 residues. After removal of 5 bases from V and 6 bases from J, the junction contained 10 bases not matched to a gene. Per germline, CDR1 MNHEY and CDR2 SVGAGI. The CDR3 protein is CASSTYRGGGQPQHF. The CDR3 region has the DNA TGTGCCAGCAGTACCTACAGGGGCGGAGGTCAGCCCCAGCATTTT.

This clone was detected only once. The chain combines TRBV30 with TRBJ1-2, with D hard to call. Between the trimmed V and J ends, which lost 1 base and 4 bases, there was a span of 10 bases. CDR1 and CDR2 (germline): GTSNPN, SVGIG (reference sequence). The CDR3 spans 13 residues. The CDR3: CAWSEQIAYGYTF. CDR3 in DNA: TGTGCCTGGAGTGAACAGATTGCCTATGGCTACACCTTC.

This chain links TRBV3-1 (or the pseudogene TRBV3-2) with TRBJ1-2; no firm D call. This CDR3 is built from 15 residues. Looked up from germline, CDR1 is LGHDT and CDR2 is YNNKEL (reference sequence). The V end lost 0 bases, the J end lost 0 bases, and 8 bases lay between the germline ends. The DNA of the CDR3 is TGTGCCAGCAGCCAAGATTTCGCGGCTAACTATGGCTACACCTTC. As protein: CASSQDFAANYGYTF.

The rearrangement links TRBV3-1 (or the pseudogene TRBV3-2) to TRBJ2-7; 13 bases fit TRBD2. J was trimmed by 4 bases and V by 4 bases; bases with no gene match: 4. CDR3 length: 15 residues. CDR1 and CDR2 from the germline V gene are LGHDT and YNNKEL (reference sequence). CDR3 amino acids: CASSPGTSGAYEQYF. The CDR3 DNA reads as TGTGCCAGCAGCCCAGGGACTAGCGGGGCGTACGAGCAGTACTTC.

This chain links TRBV14 with TRBJ2-1; D might be TRBD1 (5 bases). Trimming removed 2 bases at V and 10 bases at J, with 15 bases between. CDR1 is SGHDN and CDR2 is FVKESK in the germline V gene. The CDR3 spans 14 residues. The CDR3 sequence: CASSQWVGHFEQFF. CDR3 bases: TGTGCCAGCAGCCAATGGGTGGGGCACTTCGAGCAGTTCTTC.

The chain joins TRBV28 to TRBJ1-5; D is unresolved. The V gene lost 5 bases and the J gene lost 2 bases, with 16 bases spanning the gap. The CDR3 sequence is 16 residues long. Looked up from germline, CDR1 is MDHEN and CDR2 is SYDVKM. CDR3 DNA sequence: TGTGCCAGCAGTCGATCTGGGAGAGGACGCAATCAGCCCCAGCATTTT. This sequence encodes CASSRSGRGRNQPQHF. Supplemented by reference TRBV28 and TRBJ1-5, the full variable domain reads DVKVTQSSRYLVKRTGEKVFLECVQDMDHENMFWYRQDPGLGLRLIYFSYDVKMKEKGDIPEGYSVSREKKERFSLILESASTNQTSMYLCASSRSGRGRNQPQHFGDGTRLSIL.

The chain is built from TRBV12-3 or TRBV12-4 and TRBJ2-1, with 8 bases aligning to TRBD2. The CDR3 extends over 13 amino acids. Trimming took 7 bases from V and 10 from J; bases not matched to a gene: 9. The CDR3 sequence: CASKSGGSMEQFF. DNA for the CDR3: TGTGCCAGCAAGTCGGGAGGGTCTATGGAGCAGTTCTTC.

The chain joins TRBV7-2 to TRBJ2-2; 10 bases map to TRBD1. The CDR3 is 15 amino acids. V shed 5 bases and J 5 bases; nucleotides not matched to a gene: 5. Germline values: CDR1 SGHTA, CDR2 FQGNSA. For the CDR3, the DNA is TGTGCCAGCAGCCGGGACAGGGGAGGAACCGGGGAGCTGTTTTTT. Translation: CASSRDRGGTGELFF. The full variable domain, with the rest looked up from reference TRBV7-2 and TRBJ2-2, is GAGVSQSPSNKVTEKGKDVELRCDPISGHTALYWYRQSLGQGLEFLIYFQGNSAPDKSGLPSDRFSAERTGGSVSTLTIQRTQQEDSAVYLCASSRDRGGTGELFFGEGSRLTVL.